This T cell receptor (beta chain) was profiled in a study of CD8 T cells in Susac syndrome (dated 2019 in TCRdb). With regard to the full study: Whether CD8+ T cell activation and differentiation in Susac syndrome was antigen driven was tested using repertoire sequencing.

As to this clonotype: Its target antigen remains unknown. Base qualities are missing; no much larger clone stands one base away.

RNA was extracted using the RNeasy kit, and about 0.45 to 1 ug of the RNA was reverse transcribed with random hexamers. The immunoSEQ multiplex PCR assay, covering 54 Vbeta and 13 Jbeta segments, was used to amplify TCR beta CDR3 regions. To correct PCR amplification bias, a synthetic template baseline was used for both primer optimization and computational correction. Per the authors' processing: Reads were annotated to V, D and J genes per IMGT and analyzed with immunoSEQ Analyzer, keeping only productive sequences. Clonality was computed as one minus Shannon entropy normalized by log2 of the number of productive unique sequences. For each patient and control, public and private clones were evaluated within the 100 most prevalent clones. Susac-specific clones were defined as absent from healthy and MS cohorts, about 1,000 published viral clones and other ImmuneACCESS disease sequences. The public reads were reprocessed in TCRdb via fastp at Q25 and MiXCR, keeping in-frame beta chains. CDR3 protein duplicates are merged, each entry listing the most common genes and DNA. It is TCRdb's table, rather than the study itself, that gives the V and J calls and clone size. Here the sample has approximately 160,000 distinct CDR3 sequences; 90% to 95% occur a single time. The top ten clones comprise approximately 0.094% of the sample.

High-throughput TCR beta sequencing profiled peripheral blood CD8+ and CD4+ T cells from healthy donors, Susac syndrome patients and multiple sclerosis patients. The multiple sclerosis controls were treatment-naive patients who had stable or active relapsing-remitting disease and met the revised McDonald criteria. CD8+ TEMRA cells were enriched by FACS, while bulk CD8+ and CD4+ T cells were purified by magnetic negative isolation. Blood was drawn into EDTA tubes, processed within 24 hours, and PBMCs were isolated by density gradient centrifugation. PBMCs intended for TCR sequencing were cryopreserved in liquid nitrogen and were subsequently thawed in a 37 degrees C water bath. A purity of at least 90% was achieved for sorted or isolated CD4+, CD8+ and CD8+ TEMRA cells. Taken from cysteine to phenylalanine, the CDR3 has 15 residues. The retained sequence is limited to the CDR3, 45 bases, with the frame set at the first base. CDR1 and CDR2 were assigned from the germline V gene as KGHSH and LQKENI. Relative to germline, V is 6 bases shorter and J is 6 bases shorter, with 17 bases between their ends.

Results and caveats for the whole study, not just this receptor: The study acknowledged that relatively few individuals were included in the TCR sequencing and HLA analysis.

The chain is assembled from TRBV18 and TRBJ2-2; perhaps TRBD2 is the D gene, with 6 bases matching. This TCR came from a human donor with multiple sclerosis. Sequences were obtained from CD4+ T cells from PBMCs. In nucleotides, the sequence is TGTGCCAGCTCCCCAGTGGAGGGTACGGCCGGGGAGCTGTTTTTT. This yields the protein CASSPVEGTAGELFF.